Here is one TCR beta chain with its context. Its specificity is unknown. The data derive from a study of cytomegalovirus exposure and HLA in healthy donors. The PCR employed 60 Vbeta primers together with 13 Jbeta primers. Repertoires were generated with immunoSEQ multiplex PCR, while TCRdb's copy carries only in-frame clones and drops some. Of some 130,000 clones listed, 75% to 80% are singletons. General study findings and limits: The presence/absence work took it that sequencing depth was about the same across donors.

This TCR came from a male donor in good health and CMV-seronegative. The specimen was PBMCs.

CDR3 in amino acids: CSVGTTSYEQFF. The CDR3 DNA reads as TGCAGCGTTGGTACCACCAGTTATGAGCAGTTCTTC. The chain combines TRBV29-1 with TRBJ2-1; D uncertain. This CDR3 is 12 amino acids long. Germline values: CDR1 SQVTM, CDR2 ANQGSEA. Trimming removed 4 bases from V and 8 bases from J, with 12 bases in between.